The 30 T cell receptor beta chains below come from one sample, sequenced in a study of cytomegalovirus exposure and HLA in healthy donors (dated by TCRdb to 2017 to 2019). To prepare the library, the immunoSEQ multiplex PCR assay was applied. The multiplex PCR relied on a mix of 60 forward primers for TCR Vbeta segments and 13 reverse primers for TCR Jbeta segments. What TCRdb holds here is the immuneACCESS table cut down to in-frame rearrangements. Part of the clones is not present; checked against another copy, under half of the missing clones reflect an unresolved V gene, and the others are unexplained. The sample's clone listing holds under 95,000 clones. Of the sample, about 3.8% is held by the ten largest clones. Sequences were obtained from PBMCs. These receptors all come from a man aged 18 to 29 in good health and CMV-seropositive.

The V and J genes are TRBV6-1 and TRBJ1-5; maybe TRBD1 (6 bases). Germline lookup yields CDR1 MNHNS and CDR2 SASEGT. V was trimmed by 4 bases and J by 5 bases, leaving 15 bases between them. The CDR3 covers 15 residues. This chain's CDR3 is CASSARLDSYQPQHF. CDR3 nucleotide sequence: TGTGCCAGCAGTGCACGCCTGGACAGTTATCAGCCCCAGCATTTT.

The chain joins TRBV11-2 to TRBJ2-5, with D uncertain. With 3 bases removed from V and 5 bases from J, the gap between germline ends came to 10 bases. CDR1 SGHAT and CDR2 FQNNGV come from the germline V gene. This CDR3 contains 13 residues. DNA of the CDR3: TGTGCCAGCAGCTTCTTTTCGGAGGAGACCCAGTACTTC. Translation gives CASSFFSEETQYF.

The J gene is TRBJ2-1, the V gene TRBV7-9, with TRBD2 identical over 8 bases. Germline lookup yields CDR1 SEHNR and CDR2 FQNEAQ (reference sequence). V shed 1 base and J 7 bases; nucleotides not matched to a gene: 9. The CDR3 is made up of 16 amino acids. The DNA of the CDR3 is TGTGCCAGCAGCTTAGGTTCGGGGGGGGCTCAGAATGAGCAGTTCTTC. The encoded protein is CASSLGSGGAQNEQFF.

J is TRBJ1-2 and V is TRBV28; perhaps TRBD1 as D (5 bases). CDR3 length: 14 residues. The ends were cut back, 6 bases at V and 2 bases at J, with 13 bases in the middle. CDR1 and CDR2 (germline): MDHEN, SYDVKM. CDR3 in amino acids: CASRRAGSNYGYTF. CDR3 coding DNA: TGTGCCAGCAGGAGAGCAGGGTCCAACTATGGCTACACCTTC.

V gene TRBV5-1 combines with J gene TRBJ1-2; unclear D gene. Germline V gives CDR1 SGHRS, CDR2 YFSETQ. This CDR3 contains 13 residues. Trimming removed 3 bases from V and 4 bases from J, with 10 bases in between. The CDR3 nucleotides are TGCGCCAGCAGCTCGACAATCTCCTATGGCTACACCTTC. It codes for CASSSTISYGYTF.

The chain uses TRBV7-3 and TRBJ2-3, with TRBD1 matching 8 bases. V trimming: 5 bases; J trimming: 5 bases; junction bases outside the gene matches: 9. Per the germline V gene, CDR1 is SGHTA and CDR2 is FQGTGA. This CDR3 has 15 amino acids. CDR3 DNA sequence: TGTGCCAGCAGCCCCTCGGACAGGGCGATAGATACGCAGTATTTT. This codes for CASSPSDRAIDTQYF.

The genes are TRBV9 and TRBJ2-3, with D possibly matching TRBD1 (6 bases). The CDR3 covers 16 residues. V was clipped by 4 bases and J by 4 bases, with 19 bases between them. Germline V gene lookup returns CDR1 SGDLS and CDR2 YYNGEE. CDR3 nucleotide sequence: TGTGCCAGCAGCATCATGACAGGTATAGTGGCAGATACGCAGTATTTT. The encoded protein is CASSIMTGIVADTQYF.

This rearrangement joins TRBV19 to TRBJ1-4; 10 nucleotides line up with TRBD1. Germline V gene sequence: CDR1 LNHDA, CDR2 SQIVND (reference sequence). V was clipped by 6 bases and J by 7 bases; unmatched bases: 5. This CDR3 contains 14 residues. This CDR3 is CASSRTGGGEKLFF. The DNA for the CDR3 is TGTGCCAGTAGCCGGACAGGGGGTGGTGAAAAACTGTTTTTT.

The J gene is TRBJ1-1, the V gene TRBV5-1; TRBD1 matches 12 bases. The CDR3 length is 17 residues. The J segment lost 5 bases and the V segment lost 2 bases, leaving 10 bases of the junction unmatched. Germline V gene data show CDR1 as SGHRS and CDR2 as YFSETQ. This CDR3 reads CASSLGDRGRRGTEAFF. For the CDR3, the DNA is TGCGCCAGCAGCTTAGGGGACAGGGGGCGCCGAGGGACTGAAGCTTTCTTT.

J is TRBJ2-1 and V is TRBV7-2; D is possibly TRBD2 (5 bases). The CDR3 contains 16 residues. Germline V lookup: CDR1 SGHTA, CDR2 FQGNSA. Deletions cut 5 bases from V and 10 bases from J, with 24 bases between. CDR3 sequence reads: CASSPGSRARIKEQFF. The CDR3 DNA is TGTGCCAGCAGCCCCGGATCGAGGGCTCGGATTAAGGAGCAGTTCTTC.

The chain is built from TRBV9 and TRBJ1-1; 8 bases line up with TRBD1. The J segment lost 5 bases and the V segment lost 3 bases, leaving 6 bases of the junction unmatched. Germline CDR1 is SGDLS and CDR2 is YYNGEE. CDR3 length: 14 residues. CDR3 sequence (DNA): TGTGCCAGCAGCGGGACAGGGTCTAATACTGAAGCTTTCTTT. It codes for CASSGTGSNTEAFF. Looking up the rest from reference TRBV9 and TRBJ1-1 gives the full variable domain: DSGVTQTPKHLITATGQRVTLRCSPRSGDLSVYWYQQSLDQGLQFLIQYYNGEERAKGNILERFSAQQFPDLHSELNLSSLELGDSALYFCASSGTGSNTEAFFGQGTRLTVV.

The chain links TRBV7-8 to TRBJ2-7, with 7 bases fitting TRBD1. Trimming took 3 bases from V and 3 from J; bases not matched to a gene: 8. This CDR3 has 15 residues. The germline gives CDR1 SGHVS, CDR2 FQNEAQ. Here the CDR3 DNA reads TGTGCCAGCAGCTTGAGCCCCGGGACAGACTACGAGCAGTACTTC. Translation gives CASSLSPGTDYEQYF. The whole variable domain, filled in from reference TRBV7-8 and TRBJ2-7, reads GAGVSQSPRYKVAKRGQDVALRCDPISGHVSLFWYQQALGQGPEFLTYFQNEAQLDKSGLPSDRFFAERPEGSVSTLKIQRTQQEDSAVYLCASSLSPGTDYEQYFGPGTRLTVT.

The genes are TRBV2 and TRBJ1-1; D might be TRBD1 (6 bases). Germline lookup yields CDR1 SNHLY and CDR2 FYNNEI. The CDR3 consists of 14 residues. The V end lost 3 bases, the J end lost 2 bases, and 10 bases lay between the germline ends. DNA of the CDR3: TGTGCCAGCAGTGACGACAGGAGCAACACTGAAGCTTTCTTT. Protein: CASSDDRSNTEAFF.

The chain is built from TRBV10-2 and TRBJ2-7; D may be TRBD2 (6 bases). The V end was cut by 6 bases, the J end by 0 bases, with 15 bases between. The CDR3 extends over 15 amino acids. The germline gives CDR1 WSHSY, CDR2 SAAADI. CDR3 loop: CASSGTSSSSYEQYF. The CDR3 nucleotides are TGCGCCAGCAGCGGGACTTCTTCAAGCTCCTACGAGCAGTACTTC.

The chain couples TRBV7-9 to TRBJ1-3, with TRBD1 as a possible D gene (6 bases). This CDR3 has 15 residues. CDR1 SEHNR and CDR2 FQNEAQ come from the germline V gene (reference sequence). Trimming removed 5 bases from V and 1 base from J, with 12 bases in between. The CDR3 reads CASSPPGTSGNTIYF. The CDR3 nucleotides are TGTGCCAGCAGCCCCCCAGGGACATCTGGAAACACCATATATTTT.

V and J are TRBV5-1 and TRBJ1-1; TRBD1 aligns across 10 bases. The CDR3 has 17 residues. Germline V gene sequence: CDR1 SGHRS, CDR2 YFSETQ. Trimming removed 1 base from V and 6 bases from J; junction bases left unmatched: 12. As DNA, the CDR3 is TGCGCCAGCAGCTTGTTGGTCCGGGACAGGGGTGTCCCTGAAGCTTTCTTT. Protein sequence: CASSLLVRDRGVPEAFF. Full variable domain (missing parts from reference TRBV5-1 and TRBJ1-1): KAGVTQTPRYLIKTRGQQVTLSCSPISGHRSVSWYQQTPGQGLQFLFEYFSETQRNKGNFPGRFSGRQFSNSRSEMNVSTLELGDSALYLCASSLLVRDRGVPEAFFGQGTRLTVV.

Note on this clone: The same CDR3 is also encoded by other DNA sequences in this sample. The rearrangement links TRBV6-5 to TRBJ2-7; 7 nucleotides line up with TRBD1. This CDR3 is 13 amino acids long. Germline trimming cut 5 bases from V and 2 bases from J; bases unmatched to any gene: 3. Germline lookup yields CDR1 MNHEY and CDR2 SVGAGI. CDR3 loop: CASSPGTAYEQYF. DNA of the CDR3: TGTGCCAGCAGTCCCGGGACAGCCTACGAGCAGTACTTC.

The CDR3 region is CAWAHRQGHGYTF. DNA of the CDR3: TGTGCCTGGGCCCATAGACAGGGACACGGCTACACCTTC. The chain employs TRBV30 and TRBJ1-2; 7 bases agree with TRBD1. The germline V gene has CDR1 GTSNPN and CDR2 SVGIG (reference sequence). The CDR3 consists of 13 residues. V lost 5 bases and J lost 8; bases outside the gene matches: 11.

V and J are TRBV6-5 and TRBJ1-2; D call uncertain. This CDR3 spans 16 amino acids. Trimming stripped 3 bases from V and 1 base from J, with 15 bases between. Germline V gene sequence: CDR1 MNHEY, CDR2 SVGAGI. CDR3 sequence (DNA): TGTGCCAGCAGTTATGCTAACTGGGCCGGTAACTATGGCTACACCTTC. Encoded protein: CASSYANWAGNYGYTF.

The chain couples TRBV9 to TRBJ1-2, with 8 nucleotides matching TRBD1. CDR1 and CDR2 (germline): SGDLS, YYNGEE. CDR3 size: 14 residues. V dropped 3 bases and J dropped 8; count of bases not matched to a gene: 9. CDR3 nucleotide sequence: TGTGCCAGCAGCGCGACTTCACAGGGGGAGGGCTACACCTTC. Amino acids: CASSATSQGEGYTF.

J is TRBJ2-7 and V is TRBV7-2, with 7 bases lining up with TRBD2. Germline assignment: CDR1 SGHTA and CDR2 FQGNSA. The CDR3 is 13 residues long. V was pared by 4 bases and J by 5 bases, with 5 bases of the junction left unmatched. CDR3 region: CASSSNRGDEQYF. CDR3 coding DNA: TGTGCCAGCAGCTCAAACCGGGGGGACGAGCAGTACTTC.

The chain uses TRBV5-1 and TRBJ1-6; unclear D gene. There are 13 residues in the CDR3. V lost 3 bases and J 5 bases, leaving 6 bases between the germline ends. CDR1 SGHRS and CDR2 YFSETQ come from the germline V gene. This CDR3 reads CASSSVDNSPLHF. In DNA form, the CDR3 reads TGCGCCAGCAGCTCTGTTGATAATTCACCCCTCCACTTT.

The chain joins TRBV18 to TRBJ1-2; 7 bases align to TRBD1. CDR3 length equals 15 residues. The V and J ends lost 0 bases and 7 bases, in that order; junction bases with no gene match: 8. Germline CDR1 reads KGHSH; CDR2 reads LQKENI. CDR3 region: CASSPPSEGASGYTF. The CDR3 DNA reads as TGTGCCAGCTCACCACCGTCAGAGGGGGCTAGTGGCTACACCTTC.

The V and J genes are TRBV2 and TRBJ1-5; D is unclear. CDR3 length: 15 amino acids. The germline CDR1 and CDR2 sequences are SNHLY and FYNNEI. The germline V and J ends were trimmed by 7 bases and 0 bases, with 13 bases remaining between them. The CDR3 coding sequence is TGTGCCAGCACCAAAGGACGGGATAGCAATCAGCCCCAGCATTTT. This encodes CASTKGRDSNQPQHF.

The CDR3 loop is CASSLYGQGFSGYTF. CDR3 bases: TGTGCCAGCAGCTTATACGGACAGGGGTTTAGTGGCTACACCTTC. J is TRBJ1-2 and V is TRBV7-3; TRBD1 matches at 9 bases. CDR1 is SGHTA, CDR2 FQGTGA, per germline. The CDR3 is 15 residues long. The V gene end was trimmed by 2 bases and the J gene end by 7 bases; junction bases not matched to a gene: 8.

About this clone itself: Other DNA variants within this sample encode the same CDR3. J is TRBJ1-5 and V is TRBV28; D is ambiguous. In germline, CDR1 is MDHEN, CDR2 SYDVKM. Trimming pared 6 bases from V and 3 bases from J, leaving 3 bases between. This CDR3 contains 11 residues. The CDR3 reads CASSHNQPQHF. In nucleotides, the CDR3 is TGTGCCAGCAGCCACAATCAGCCCCAGCATTTT.

The rearrangement links TRBV14 to TRBJ2-2; TRBD2 is a possible D gene (6 bases). The CDR3 runs to 17 residues. Per the germline V gene, CDR1 is SGHDN and CDR2 is FVKESK. The V end was cut by 4 bases, the J end by 3 bases, with 18 bases between. This chain's CDR3 is CASSPRPGRGDTGELFF. The CDR3 DNA sequence: TGTGCCAGCAGCCCCAGACCAGGGCGCGGGGACACCGGGGAGCTGTTTTTT.

This chain's CDR3 is CASSFLGGGYEQYF. The DNA for the CDR3 is TGTGCCAGCAGCTTCTTAGGGGGCGGCTACGAGCAGTACTTC. J is TRBJ2-5 and V is TRBV5-6; 7 nucleotides line up with TRBD1. The end of the DNA is better explained by TRBJ2-7, so the J call may be wrong. The CDR3 covers 14 residues. The germline V gene has CDR1 SGHDT and CDR2 YYEEEE.

This chain uses TRBV27 with TRBJ1-6; D unclear. This CDR3 is built from 14 residues. Trimming pared 3 bases from V and 7 bases from J, leaving 10 bases between. In germline, CDR1 is MNHEY, CDR2 SMNVEV (reference sequence). The CDR3 spells CASSFVAENSPLHF. The CDR3 coding sequence is TGTGCCAGCAGTTTCGTGGCGGAGAATTCACCCCTCCACTTT.

The chain is built from TRBV28 and TRBJ1-2; the D gene is possibly TRBD1 (5 bases). Trimming cost V 3 bases and J 0 bases, with 8 bases left between them. This CDR3 is 14 amino acids long. Germline CDR1 and CDR2: MDHEN and SYDVKM. The CDR3 spells CASSLGQANYGYTF. Here the CDR3 DNA reads TGTGCCAGCAGTTTGGGGCAGGCTAACTATGGCTACACCTTC.